This T cell receptor beta chain was sequenced in a study of blood T cell repertoires in COVID-19. Study-wide background: Both acute and convalescent COVID-19 samples were obtained from the United States, Italy and Spain. PBMCs, B-cell-depleted T cells, or T cells were the source of the cDNA or gDNA that made up the material.

In the source study's methods: Amplification from reference gene primers served as the basis for estimated nucleated cell counts. Here immunoSEQ multiplex PCR was the method, and the copy in TCRdb shows in-frame clones only, minus some. Clone size and the V and J calls come from that table; the DNA yielded D and trimming. This table has under 250,000 clones, 80% to 95% appearing once. The receptor's source is a man younger than 45 with COVID-19, enrolled during active disease. The sample comprised peripheral blood.

As DNA, the CDR3 is TGTGCCAGCAGTTACCAACAGGGAGGGGGCGAGCAGTACTTC. This translates into CASSYQQGGGEQYF. This chain uses TRBV6-5 with TRBJ2-7; a possible D gene is TRBD2 (7 bases). Trimming cost V 2 bases and J 6 bases, with 14 bases left between them. The CDR3 contains 14 residues. Germline CDR1 MNHEY, CDR2 SVGAGI.